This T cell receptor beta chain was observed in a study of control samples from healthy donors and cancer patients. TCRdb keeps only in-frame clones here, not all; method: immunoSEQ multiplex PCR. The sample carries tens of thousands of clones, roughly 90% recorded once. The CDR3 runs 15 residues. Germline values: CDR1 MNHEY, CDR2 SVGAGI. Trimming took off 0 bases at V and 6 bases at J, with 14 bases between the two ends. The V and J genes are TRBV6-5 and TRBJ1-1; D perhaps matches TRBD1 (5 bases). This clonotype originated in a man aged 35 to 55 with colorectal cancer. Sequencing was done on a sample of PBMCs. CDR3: CASSYSWERGSEAFF. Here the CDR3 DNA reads TGTGCCAGCAGTTACTCTTGGGAGAGGGGCTCTGAAGCTTTCTTT.